This T cell receptor (beta chain) comes out of a study of cytomegalovirus exposure and HLA in healthy donors. General study findings and limits: The study had only CMV serostatus as immune exposure information.

Notes on this clone: What it binds is unknown.

The CDR3 is 15 amino acids. Trimming cost V 0 bases and J 5 bases; bases outside gene matches: 0. Germline-derived CDR1 and CDR2 are KGHSH and LQKENI. PCR used 60 Vbeta primers and 13 Jbeta primers. Clones were read by immunoSEQ multiplex PCR, and TCRdb kept only the in-frame ones, dropping some. The listing contains approximately 120,000 clones. The V gene is TRBV18, the J gene TRBJ2-1; 11 bases are shared with TRBD2. Sequencing input: PBMCs. This clonotype originated in a man aged 35 to 55 in good health and CMV-seronegative. This CDR3 reads CASSPPSGRDNEQFF. The CDR3 bases are TGTGCCAGCTCACCACCTAGCGGGAGGGACAATGAGCAGTTCTTC.